The present TCR beta chain was sequenced within a study of cytomegalovirus exposure and HLA in healthy donors. Study-wide findings and caveats: Later analysis demonstrated an association between a missense DCLRE1C variant and TCR beta V- and J-gene trimming. Solely CMV serostatus was available to characterize immune exposure. TCR beta chains numbering some 160 were designated cytomegalovirus-associated.

This PCR relied on a set of 60 Vbeta primers and 13 Jbeta primers. Data came from immunoSEQ multiplex PCR; TCRdb stores just in-frame clones and leaves some out. Its table records about 120,000 clones. A word on this clone: As yet, its antigen is unknown.

CDR1 is SGHTA, CDR2 FQGTGA, per germline. CDR3 size: 13 residues. V was shortened by 3 bases and J by 6 bases, with 8 bases between the two germline ends. Sequencing used PBMCs. The source of this sequence is a man aged 18 to 30 in good health and CMV-seronegative. V is TRBV7-3 and J is TRBJ2-2, with a weak D call TRBD2 (6 bases). The CDR3 region has the DNA TGTGCCAGCAGCTTCTGGAGGGCCGGGGAGCTGTTTTTT. Amino acid sequence: CASSFWRAGELFF.